This T cell receptor (beta chain) was retrieved from a study of T-cell reconstitution after alpha-beta-depleted transplantation in children. Findings of the study overall: By one year post-transplant, T-cell counts and diversity largely arose from T cells that were newly produced. It was reported that alpha-beta T cells came from several hundred expanded graft clones (about two months after transplant).

This clonotype was seen at least ten times. The antigen remains unidentified. Unique molecular identifiers were incorporated during preparation of the TCRbeta library. One entry per CDR3 protein, called by TCRdb with MiXCR from the PCR reads. This repertoire shows hundreds of thousands of distinct CDR3 sequences, approximately 14% found once; its top ten account for 0.79%. V was shortened by 5 bases and J by 0 bases, with 10 bases between the two germline ends. This CDR3 comprises 14 residues. Per germline, CDR1 SGHRS and CDR2 YFSETQ. The V call is TRBV5-1, the J call TRBJ2-3, with D perhaps matching TRBD2 (5 bases). The TCR sequence derives from a girl aged 2-15 years with congenital amegakaryocytic thrombocytopenia, due to receive a stem cell transplant. The source material was PBMCs, sampled before TCRalphabeta/CD19-depleted stem cell transplant. In DNA, the CDR3 is TGCGCCAGCAGAACGGGAATGAGCACAGATACGCAGTATTTT. This sequence encodes CASRTGMSTDTQYF.